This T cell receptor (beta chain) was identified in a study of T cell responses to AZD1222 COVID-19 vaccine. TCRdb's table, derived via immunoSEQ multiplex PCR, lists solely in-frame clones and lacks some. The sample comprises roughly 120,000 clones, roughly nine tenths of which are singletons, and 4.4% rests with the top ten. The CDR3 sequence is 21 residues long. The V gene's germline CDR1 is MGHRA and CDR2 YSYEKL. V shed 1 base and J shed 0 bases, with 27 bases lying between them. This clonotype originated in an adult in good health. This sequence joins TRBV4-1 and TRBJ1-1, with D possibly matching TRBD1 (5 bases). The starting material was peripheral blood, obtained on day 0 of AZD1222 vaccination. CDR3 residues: CASSQVSLGGIRSDMNTEAFF. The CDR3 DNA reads TGCGCCAGCAGCCAAGTTAGTTTGGGAGGGATAAGATCGGACATGAACACTGAAGCTTTCTTT.